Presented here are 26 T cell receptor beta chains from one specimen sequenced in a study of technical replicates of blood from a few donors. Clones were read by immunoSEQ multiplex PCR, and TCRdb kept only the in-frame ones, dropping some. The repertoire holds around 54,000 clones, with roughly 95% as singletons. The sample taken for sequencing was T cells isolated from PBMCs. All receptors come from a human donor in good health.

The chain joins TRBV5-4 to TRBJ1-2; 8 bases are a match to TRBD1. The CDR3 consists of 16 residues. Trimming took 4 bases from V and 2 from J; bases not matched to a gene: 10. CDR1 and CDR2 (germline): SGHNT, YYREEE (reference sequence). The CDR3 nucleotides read TGTGCCAGCAGCCGTCCCGGGACAGGTCGGAACTATGGCTACACCTTC. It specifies CASSRPGTGRNYGYTF. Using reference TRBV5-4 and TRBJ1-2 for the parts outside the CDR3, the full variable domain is ETGVTQSPTHLIKTRGQQVTLRCSSQSGHNTVSWYQQALGQGPQFIFQYYREEENGRGNFPPRFSGLQFPNYSSELNVNALELDDSALYLCASSRPGTGRNYGYTFGSGTRLTVV.

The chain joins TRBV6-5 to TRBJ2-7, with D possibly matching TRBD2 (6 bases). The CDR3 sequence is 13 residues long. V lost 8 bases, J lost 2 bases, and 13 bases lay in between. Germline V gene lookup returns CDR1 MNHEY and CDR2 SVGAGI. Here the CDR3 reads CASAYSGTYEQYF. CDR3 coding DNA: TGTGCCAGCGCCTATAGCGGAACCTACGAGCAGTACTTC.

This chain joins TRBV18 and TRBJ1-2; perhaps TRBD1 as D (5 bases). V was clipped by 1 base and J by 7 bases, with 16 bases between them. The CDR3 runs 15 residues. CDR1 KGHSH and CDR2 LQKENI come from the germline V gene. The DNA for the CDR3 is TGTGCCAGCTCACCACTAGCTGATTTAGGGGCTGGCTACACCTTC. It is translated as CASSPLADLGAGYTF.

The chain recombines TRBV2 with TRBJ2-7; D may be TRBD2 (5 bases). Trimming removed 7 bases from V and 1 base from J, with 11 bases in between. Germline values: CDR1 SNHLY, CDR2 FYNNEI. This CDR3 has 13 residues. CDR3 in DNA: TGTGCCAGCAAAGACGGCGGGTCCTACGAGCAGTACTTC. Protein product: CASKDGGSYEQYF.

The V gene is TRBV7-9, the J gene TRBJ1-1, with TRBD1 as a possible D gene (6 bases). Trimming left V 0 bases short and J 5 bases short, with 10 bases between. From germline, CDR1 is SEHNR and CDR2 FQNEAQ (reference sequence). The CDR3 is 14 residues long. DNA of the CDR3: TGTGCCAGCAGCTTAGCGGGGGCAGGGACTGAAGCTTTCTTT. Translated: CASSLAGAGTEAFF.

The CDR3: CSVRGGKSSYNEQFF. CDR3 DNA: TGCAGCGTGAGGGGGGGGAAAAGCTCCTACAATGAGCAGTTCTTC. This chain links TRBV29-1 with TRBJ2-1, with D possibly being TRBD2 (7 bases). This CDR3 contains 15 residues. Germline CDR1 reads SQVTM; CDR2 reads ANQGSEA. Trimming stripped 6 bases from V and 0 bases from J, with 15 bases between.

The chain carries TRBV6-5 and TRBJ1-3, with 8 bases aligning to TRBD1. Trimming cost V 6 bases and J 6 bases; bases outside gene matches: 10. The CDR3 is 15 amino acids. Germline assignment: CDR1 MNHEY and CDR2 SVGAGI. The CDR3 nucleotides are TGTGCCAGCAGCCGTGGGACAGGCTTTGAAAACACCATATATTTT. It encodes CASSRGTGFENTIYF.

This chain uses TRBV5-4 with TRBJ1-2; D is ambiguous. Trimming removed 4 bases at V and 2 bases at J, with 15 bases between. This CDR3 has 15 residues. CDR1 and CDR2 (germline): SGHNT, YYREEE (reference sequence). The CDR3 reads CASSTGQVTNYGYTF. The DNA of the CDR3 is TGTGCCAGCAGCACTGGCCAGGTTACCAACTATGGCTACACCTTC.

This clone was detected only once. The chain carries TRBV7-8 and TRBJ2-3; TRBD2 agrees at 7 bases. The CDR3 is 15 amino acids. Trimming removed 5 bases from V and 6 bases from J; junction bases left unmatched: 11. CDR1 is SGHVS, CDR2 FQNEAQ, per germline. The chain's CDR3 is CASSPGTSAGDTQYF. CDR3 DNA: TGTGCCAGCAGCCCAGGCACTAGCGCAGGGGATACGCAGTATTTT. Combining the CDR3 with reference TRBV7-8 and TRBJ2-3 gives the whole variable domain GAGVSQSPRYKVAKRGQDVALRCDPISGHVSLFWYQQALGQGPEFLTYFQNEAQLDKSGLPSDRFFAERPEGSVSTLKIQRTQQEDSAVYLCASSPGTSAGDTQYFGPGTRLTVL.

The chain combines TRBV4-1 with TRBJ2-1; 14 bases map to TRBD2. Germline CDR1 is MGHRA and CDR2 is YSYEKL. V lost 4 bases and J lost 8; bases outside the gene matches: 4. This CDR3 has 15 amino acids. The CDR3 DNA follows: TGCGCCAGCAGCCTTGGACTAGCGGGAGGCGATGAGCAGTTCTTC. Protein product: CASSLGLAGGDEQFF.

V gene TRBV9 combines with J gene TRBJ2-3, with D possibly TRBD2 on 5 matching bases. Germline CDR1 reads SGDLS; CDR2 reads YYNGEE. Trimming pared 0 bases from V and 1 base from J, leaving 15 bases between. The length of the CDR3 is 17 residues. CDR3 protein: CASSVAPGSSGTDTQYF. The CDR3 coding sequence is TGTGCCAGCAGCGTAGCTCCGGGGTCCTCGGGCACAGATACGCAGTATTTT.

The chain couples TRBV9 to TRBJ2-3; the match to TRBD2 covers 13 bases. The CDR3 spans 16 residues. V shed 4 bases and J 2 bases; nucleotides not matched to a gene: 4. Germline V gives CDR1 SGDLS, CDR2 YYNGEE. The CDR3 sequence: CASSLGTSGNTDTQYF. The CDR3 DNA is TGTGCCAGCAGCCTTGGGACTAGCGGGAACACAGATACGCAGTATTTT.

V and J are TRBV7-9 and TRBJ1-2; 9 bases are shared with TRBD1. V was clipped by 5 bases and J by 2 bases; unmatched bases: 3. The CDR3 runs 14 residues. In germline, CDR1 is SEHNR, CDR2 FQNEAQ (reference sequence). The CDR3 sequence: CASSVGQGNYGYTF. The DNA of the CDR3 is TGTGCCAGCAGCGTAGGACAGGGGAACTATGGCTACACCTTC.

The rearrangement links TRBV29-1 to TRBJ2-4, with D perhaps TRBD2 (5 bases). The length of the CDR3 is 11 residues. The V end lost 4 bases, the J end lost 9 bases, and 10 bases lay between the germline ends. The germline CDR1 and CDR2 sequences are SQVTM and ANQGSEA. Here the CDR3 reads CSVVEGSIQYF. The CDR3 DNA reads TGCAGCGTTGTTGAGGGTTCCATTCAGTACTTC.

CDR3 nucleotides: TGTGCCAGCAGCGTAGATCCAGGGGGCTATGGCTACACCTTC. Protein: CASSVDPGGYGYTF. V is TRBV9 and J is TRBJ1-2; 7 bases fit TRBD1. In germline, CDR1 is SGDLS, CDR2 YYNGEE. The CDR3 consists of 14 residues. V dropped 0 bases and J dropped 4; count of bases not matched to a gene: 3.

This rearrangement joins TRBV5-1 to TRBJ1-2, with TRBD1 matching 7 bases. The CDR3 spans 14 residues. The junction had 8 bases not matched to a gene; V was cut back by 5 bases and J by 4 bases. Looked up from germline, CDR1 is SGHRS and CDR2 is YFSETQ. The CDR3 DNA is TGCGCCAGCAGACCCGACAGGGACGTCTATGGCTACACCTTC. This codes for CASRPDRDVYGYTF.

The CDR3 spells CAIRRTSGSDEQFF. CDR3 in DNA: TGTGCCATCAGGAGGACGAGCGGGAGTGATGAGCAGTTCTTC. V and J are TRBV10-3 and TRBJ2-1, with 8 bases matching TRBD2. The germline V gene encodes CDR1 ENHRY and CDR2 SYGVKD. Trimming cost V 6 bases and J 8 bases; bases outside gene matches: 9. CDR3 length: 14 residues.

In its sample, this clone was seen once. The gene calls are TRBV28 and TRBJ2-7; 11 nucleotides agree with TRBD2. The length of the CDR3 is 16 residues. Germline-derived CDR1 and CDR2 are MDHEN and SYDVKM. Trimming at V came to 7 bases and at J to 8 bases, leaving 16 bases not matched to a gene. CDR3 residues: CASTQRLAGRLGQQYF. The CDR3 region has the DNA TGTGCCAGCACCCAGCGACTAGCGGGACGTCTTGGGCAGCAGTACTTC.

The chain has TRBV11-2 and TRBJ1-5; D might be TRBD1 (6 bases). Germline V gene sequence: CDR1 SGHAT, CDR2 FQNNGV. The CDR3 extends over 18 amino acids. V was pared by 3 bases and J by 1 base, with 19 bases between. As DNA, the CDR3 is TGTGCCAGCAGCTTCGAAGCCACAGGGACCTCCAGCAATCAGCCCCAGCATTTT. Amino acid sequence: CASSFEATGTSSNQPQHF.

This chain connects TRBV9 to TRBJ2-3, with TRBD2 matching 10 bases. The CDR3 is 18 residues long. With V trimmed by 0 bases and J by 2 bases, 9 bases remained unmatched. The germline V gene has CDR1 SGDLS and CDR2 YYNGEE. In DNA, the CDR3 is TGTGCCAGCAGCGTAGTAGCGGGAGGTTCTTATACCACAGATACGCAGTATTTT. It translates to CASSVVAGGSYTTDTQYF.

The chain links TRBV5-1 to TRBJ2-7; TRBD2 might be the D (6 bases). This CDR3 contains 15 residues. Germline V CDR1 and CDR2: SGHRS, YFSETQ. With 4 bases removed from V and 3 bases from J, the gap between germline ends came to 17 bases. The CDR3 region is CASSKGVSGVYEQYF. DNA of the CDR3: TGCGCCAGCAGCAAAGGGGTCTCGGGGGTCTACGAGCAGTACTTC. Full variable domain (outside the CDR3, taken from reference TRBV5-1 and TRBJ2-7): KAGVTQTPRYLIKTRGQQVTLSCSPISGHRSVSWYQQTPGQGLQFLFEYFSETQRNKGNFPGRFSGRQFSNSRSEMNVSTLELGDSALYLCASSKGVSGVYEQYFGPGTRLTVT.

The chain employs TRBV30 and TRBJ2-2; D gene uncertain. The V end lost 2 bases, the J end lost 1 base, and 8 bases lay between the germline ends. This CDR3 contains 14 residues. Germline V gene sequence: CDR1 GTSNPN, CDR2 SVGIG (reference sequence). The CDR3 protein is CAWSPNLNTGELFF. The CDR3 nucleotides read TGTGCCTGGAGTCCTAACCTGAACACCGGGGAGCTGTTTTTT.

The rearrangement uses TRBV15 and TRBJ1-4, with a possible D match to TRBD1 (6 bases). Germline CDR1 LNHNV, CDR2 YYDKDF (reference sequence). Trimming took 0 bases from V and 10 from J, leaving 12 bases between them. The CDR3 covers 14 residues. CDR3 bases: TGTGCCACCAGCAGAGATCCCAGGGGTGGAAAACTGTTTTTT. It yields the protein CATSRDPRGGKLFF.

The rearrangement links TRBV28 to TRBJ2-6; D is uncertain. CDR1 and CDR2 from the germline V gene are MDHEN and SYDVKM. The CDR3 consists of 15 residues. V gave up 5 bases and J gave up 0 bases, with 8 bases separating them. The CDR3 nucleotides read TGTGCCAGCAGTCCGAGAGGCTCTGGGGCCAACGTCCTGACTTTC. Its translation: CASSPRGSGANVLTF.

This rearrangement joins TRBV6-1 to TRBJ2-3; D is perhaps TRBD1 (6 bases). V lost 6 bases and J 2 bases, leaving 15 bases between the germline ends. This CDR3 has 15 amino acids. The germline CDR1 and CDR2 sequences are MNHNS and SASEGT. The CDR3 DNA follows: TGTGCCAGCAGCCAGGGGAGTCTCATCACAGATACGCAGTATTTT. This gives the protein CASSQGSLITDTQYF.

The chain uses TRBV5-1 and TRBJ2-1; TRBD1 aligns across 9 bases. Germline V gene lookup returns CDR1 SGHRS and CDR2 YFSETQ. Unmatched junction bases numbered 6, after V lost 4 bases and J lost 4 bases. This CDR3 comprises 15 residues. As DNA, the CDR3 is TGCGCCAGCAGCCCAACAGGGGGCCCTTACAATGAGCAGTTCTTC. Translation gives CASSPTGGPYNEQFF.